This T cell receptor (beta chain) was captured in a study of cytomegalovirus exposure and HLA in healthy donors. A multiplex PCR was run with 60 Vbeta primers and 13 Jbeta primers. Produced via immunoSEQ multiplex PCR; TCRdb's table is partial and in-frame only. This table holds around 170,000 clones, about three quarters found once. The ends were cut back, 2 bases at V and 8 bases at J, with 18 bases in the middle. CDR3 size: 15 residues. CDR1 is GTSNPN and CDR2 is SVGIG in the germline V gene (reference sequence). This clone was found a few times. Its target is unknown. Study-level points and caveats: TCR association rates varied by HLA locus in a later analysis, with DRB1 highest and HLA-C lowest. Three chains tied to CMV proved CMV antigen-specific in vitro. HLA restriction was apparent for most CMV-associated TCR beta chains in a later analysis.

The J gene is TRBJ1-4, the V gene TRBV30; TRBD1 might be the D (6 bases). Material: PBMCs. The receptor's source is a man aged 40-49 years in good health and CMV-seronegative. The CDR3 loop reads CAWSFKSGGREKLFF. The CDR3 DNA reads as TGTGCCTGGAGTTTTAAGTCGGGGGGCAGGGAAAAACTGTTTTTT.